This T cell receptor beta chain was sequenced for a study of blood T cell repertoires in COVID-19 (dated by TCRdb to the early 2020s). Regarding the research as a whole: Collaborator samples came from the United States, Italy and Spain and covered acute and convalescent phases of COVID-19. Samples were obtained from the ongoing ImmuneRACE study (first 160 participants) and from 1,200 or so subjects provided by 6 global collaborators. Deeply sampled blood TCRbeta repertoires from subjects exposed to, actively infected with, or recovered from COVID-19 were included in the dataset. Sample metadata almost always included a de-identified subject ID, COVID-19 status, age in years and sex. The prospective study material was composed of cDNA or gDNA derived from T cells, B-cell-depleted T cells, or PBMCs. The repertoires were released in a freely available public database intended as a resource for research on the immune response to SARS-CoV-2. Where available, HLA class I and class II types were obtained from metadata supplied by the sample provider rather than from assay-based typing. The investigation overall reported the following: The amount of clinical and demographic metadata varied by source and participant and was provided uncurated.

Ends trimmed: V by 2 bases, J by 8 bases; bases unmatched to a gene: 8. The CDR3 starts with the cysteine, ends with the phenylalanine, and has 15 residues. Solely the CDR3 DNA is kept, with 45 bases framed from the first base. CDR1 MGHDK and CDR2 SYGVNS were looked up in the germline V gene. Each collaborating institution followed its own protocols to collect whole blood in K2EDTA tubes. Collaborator samples were shipped for TCRbeta analysis as frozen whole blood, isolated PBMCs, or DNA extracted from either sample type. The immunoSEQ Assay, a bias-controlled multiplex PCR, was used to amplify TCRbeta CDR3 regions from genomic DNA. In the original analysis: The number of nucleated cells in each sample was estimated by amplification of reference gene primers within the assay. Sequence reads were collapsed and filtered to measure the absolute abundance of every unique TCRbeta CDR3 rearrangement. For each sample, productive Simpson clonality was calculated as the square root of Simpson's diversity index across productive rearrangements. TCRdb stores this immuneACCESS table with in-frame sequences only. Part of the clones is absent; in the studies checked, under half of the shortfall reflects unresolved V genes, and no reason is known for the rest. V, J and clone size derive from that table, while D and trimming were established from the DNA sequence. The sample yields approximately 82,000 clones; approximately 92% were counted once. The ten largest clones take up 6.3% of the sample.

This clone was found a few times. No antigen is known for it. The record has no base qualities; no much larger clone is one base away. The receptor's source is a woman aged 55-69 years with active COVID-19. Specimen: peripheral blood. Recombination connected TRBV25-1 to TRBJ2-1; 8 of the junction bases match TRBD1. The nucleotides are TGTGCCAGCAGTGAACTGGACAGGGAGGAGGATGAGCAGTTCTTC. The encoded protein is CASSELDREEDEQFF.